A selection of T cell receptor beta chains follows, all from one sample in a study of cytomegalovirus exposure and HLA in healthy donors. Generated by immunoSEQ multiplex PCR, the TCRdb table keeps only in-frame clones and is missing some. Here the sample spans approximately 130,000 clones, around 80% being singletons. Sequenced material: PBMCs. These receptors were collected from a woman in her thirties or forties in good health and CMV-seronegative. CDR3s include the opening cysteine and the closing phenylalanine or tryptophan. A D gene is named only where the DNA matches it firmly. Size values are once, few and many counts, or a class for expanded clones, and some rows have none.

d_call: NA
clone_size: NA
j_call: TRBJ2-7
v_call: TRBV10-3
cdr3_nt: TGTGCCATCAGTGGGTCGGGGCCGAACGAGCAGTACTTC
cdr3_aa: CAISGSGPNEQYF

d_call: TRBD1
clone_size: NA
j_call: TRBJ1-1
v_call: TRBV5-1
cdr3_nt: TGCGCCAGCAGCAGACAGGGGAACACTGAAGCTTTCTTT
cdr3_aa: CASSRQGNTEAFF

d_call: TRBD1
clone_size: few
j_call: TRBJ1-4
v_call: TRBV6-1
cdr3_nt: TGTGCCAGCAGGTTGACAGGGGGAGATGAAAAACTGTTTTTT
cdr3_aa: CASRLTGGDEKLFF

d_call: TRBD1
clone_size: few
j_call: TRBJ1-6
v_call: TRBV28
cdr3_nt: TGTGCCAGCAGCCCTAGACAGGGGAATAATTCACCCCTCCACTTT
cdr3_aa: CASSPRQGNNSPLHF

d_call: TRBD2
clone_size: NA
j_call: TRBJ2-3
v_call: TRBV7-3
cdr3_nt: TGTGCCAGCAGCTTAAAAAGGCTAGCGGGAGGGTCAAGCACAGATACGCAGTATTTT
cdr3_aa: CASSLKRLAGGSSTDTQYF

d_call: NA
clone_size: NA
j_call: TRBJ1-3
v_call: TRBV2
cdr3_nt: TGTGCCAGCAGTGACGGGATTTACTCTGGAAACACCATATATTTT
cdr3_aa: CASSDGIYSGNTIYF

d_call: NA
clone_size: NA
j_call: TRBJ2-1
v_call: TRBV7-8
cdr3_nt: TGTGCCAGCAGCTTAGGTTACGGGGAAGCGGTCCTCTCCTACAATGAGCAGTTCTTC
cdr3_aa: CASSLGYGEAVLSYNEQFF

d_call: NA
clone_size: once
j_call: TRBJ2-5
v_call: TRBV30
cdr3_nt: TGTGCCTGGAGTAGCGACGCGGGGCGAGGAGTAGAGACCCAGTACTTC
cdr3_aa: CAWSSDAGRGVETQYF

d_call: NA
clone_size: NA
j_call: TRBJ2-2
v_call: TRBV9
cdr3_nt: TGTGCCAGCAGCCCCACCCCGGCTGGACTCACCGGGGAGCTGTTTTTT
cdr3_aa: CASSPTPAGLTGELFF

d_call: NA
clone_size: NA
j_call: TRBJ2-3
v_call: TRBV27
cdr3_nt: TGTGCCAGCAGTTTATGGTCTTCGGGCACAGATACGCAGTATTTT
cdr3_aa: CASSLWSSGTDTQYF

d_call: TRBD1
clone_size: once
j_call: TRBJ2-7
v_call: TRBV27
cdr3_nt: TGTGCCAGCAGGCCGACAGGGAGACCCTACGAGCAGTACTTC
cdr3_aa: CASRPTGRPYEQYF

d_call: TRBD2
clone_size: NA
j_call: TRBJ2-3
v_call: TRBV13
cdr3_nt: TGTGCCAGCAGCTTGGTAGCGGGAGGGTTGTATACGCAGTATTTT
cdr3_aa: CASSLVAGGLYTQYF

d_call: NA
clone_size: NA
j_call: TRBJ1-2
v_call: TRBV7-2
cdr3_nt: TGTGCCAGCAGCTATAATACTGGGGCGAGTAACTATGGCTACACCTTC
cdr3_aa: CASSYNTGASNYGYTF

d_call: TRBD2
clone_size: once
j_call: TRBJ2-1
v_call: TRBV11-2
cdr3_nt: TGTGCCAGCAGCCTTGGGACTAGCGGATACAATGAGCAGTTCTTC
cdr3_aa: CASSLGTSGYNEQFF

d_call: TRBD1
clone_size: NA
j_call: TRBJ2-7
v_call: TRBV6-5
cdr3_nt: TGTGCCAGCAGTAGGACAGGGGGCAGCTACGAGCAGTACTTC
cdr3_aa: CASSRTGGSYEQYF

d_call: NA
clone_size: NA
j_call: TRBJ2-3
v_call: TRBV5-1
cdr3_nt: TGCGCCAGCAGTTTGTCCTGGGGGGTTGGAGATACGCAGTATTTT
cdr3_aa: CASSLSWGVGDTQYF

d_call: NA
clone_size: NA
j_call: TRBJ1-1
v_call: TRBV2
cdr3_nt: TGTGCCAGCAGTTCCAGGGGTGGCACTGAAGCTTTCTTT
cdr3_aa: CASSSRGGTEAFF

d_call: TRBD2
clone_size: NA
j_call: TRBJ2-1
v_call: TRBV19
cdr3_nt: TGTGCCAGTAGTATGGCCGGGACTAGCGGGAGTTTCGACAATGAGCAGTTCTTC
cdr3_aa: CASSMAGTSGSFDNEQFF

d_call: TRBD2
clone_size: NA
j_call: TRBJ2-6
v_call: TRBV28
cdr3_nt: TGTGCCAGCAGCCGGACGGTAGCGGGTTTCTCTGGGGCCAACGTCCTGACTTTC
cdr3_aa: CASSRTVAGFSGANVLTF

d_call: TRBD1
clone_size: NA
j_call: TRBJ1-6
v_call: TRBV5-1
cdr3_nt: TGCGCCAGCAGCTTGGATGGGGGGACAGGTTCACCCCTCCACTTT
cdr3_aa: CASSLDGGTGSPLHF

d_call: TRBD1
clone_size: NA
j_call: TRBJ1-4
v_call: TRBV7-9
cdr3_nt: TGTTCCAGCAGCTCCAACAGGGGTCTAACTAATGAAAAACTGTTTTTT
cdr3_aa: CSSSSNRGLTNEKLFF

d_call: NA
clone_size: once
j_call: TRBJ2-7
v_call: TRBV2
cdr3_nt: TGTGCCAGCAGTGAAGGGGCAGACTACGAGCAGTACTTC
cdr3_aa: CASSEGADYEQYF

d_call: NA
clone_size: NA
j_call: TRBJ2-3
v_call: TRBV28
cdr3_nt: TGTGCCAGCAGTCACTCCAGCATCGCGGGCGCAGATACGCAGTATTTT
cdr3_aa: CASSHSSIAGADTQYF

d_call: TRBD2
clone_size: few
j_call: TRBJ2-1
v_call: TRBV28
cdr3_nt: TGTGCCACCAAAGCGGGAGGGGCAAACAATGAGCAGTTCTTC
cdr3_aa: CATKAGGANNEQFF

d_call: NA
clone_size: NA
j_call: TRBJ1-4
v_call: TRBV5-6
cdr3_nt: TGTGCCAGCAGCTTAGATAGGGGCCCCGCAACTAATGAAAAACTGTTTTTT
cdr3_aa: CASSLDRGPATNEKLFF

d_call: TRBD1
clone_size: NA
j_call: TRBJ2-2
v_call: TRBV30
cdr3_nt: TGTGCCTGGGGACAGGGGTACACCGGGGAGCTGTTTTTT
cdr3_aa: CAWGQGYTGELFF

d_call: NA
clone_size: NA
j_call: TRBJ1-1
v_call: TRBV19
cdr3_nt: TGTGCCAGTAGTACCGACACAGACACTGAAGCTTTCTTT
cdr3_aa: CASSTDTDTEAFF

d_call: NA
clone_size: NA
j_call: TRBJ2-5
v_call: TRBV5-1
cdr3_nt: TGCGCCAGCAGTACTCGCTTCCAAGAGACCCAGTACTTC
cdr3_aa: CASSTRFQETQYF

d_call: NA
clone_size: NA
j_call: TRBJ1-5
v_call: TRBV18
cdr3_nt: TGTGCCAGCTCACCCGACGGGGAACGGCCCCAGCATTTT
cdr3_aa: CASSPDGERPQHF

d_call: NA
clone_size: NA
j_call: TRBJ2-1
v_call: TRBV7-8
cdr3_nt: TGTGCCAGCAGCTTGGGGGCAGGCCTATACAATGAGCAGTTCTTC
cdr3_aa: CASSLGAGLYNEQFF

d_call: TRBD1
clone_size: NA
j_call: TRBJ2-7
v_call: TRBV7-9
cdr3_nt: TGTGCCAGCAGCTTAATCGGGACAGGGGGCGAGGAGCAGTACTTC
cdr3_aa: CASSLIGTGGEEQYF

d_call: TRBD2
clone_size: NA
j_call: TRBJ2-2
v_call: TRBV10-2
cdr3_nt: TGCGCCAGCAGTGAGGGGGCGGGAGTGGGGACCGGGGAGCTGTTTTTT
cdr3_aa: CASSEGAGVGTGELFF

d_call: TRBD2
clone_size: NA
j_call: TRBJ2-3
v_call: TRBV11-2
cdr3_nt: TGTGCCAGCAGGTCCCCTAGTGGGGGGGGAACAGATACGCAGTATTTT
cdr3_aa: CASRSPSGGGTDTQYF

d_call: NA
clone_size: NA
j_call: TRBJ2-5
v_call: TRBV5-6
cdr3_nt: TGTGCCAGCAGCTTGGGGGTCCCCTCGGCAGGGGTTCAAGAGACCCAGTACTTC
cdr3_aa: CASSLGVPSAGVQETQYF

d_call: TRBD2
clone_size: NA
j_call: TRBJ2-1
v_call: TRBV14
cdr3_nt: TGTGCCAGCAGCCCCTCTAGCGGGGGGGCCCTTCGTGAGCAGTTCTTC
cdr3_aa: CASSPSSGGALREQFF